This entry lists 24 T cell receptor beta chains sequenced from one sample in a study of molecular identifiers for immune sequencing clone quantification. TCRdb re-derived calls from the PCR reads in MiXCR, one entry per CDR3 protein. This sample has about 40,000 distinct CDR3 sequences; nearly 25% occur once, and the top ten carry just under 1%. The sample was naive CD8+ T cells from blood, with Jurkat cell RNA spiked in. Noted subset: FACS-sorted CD8+CD4-CCR7+CD45RA+ naive T cells. The receptors here all came from a human donor in good health. Some libraries in this study had Jurkat cell RNA spiked in.

This clonotype was detected many times. The V and J genes are TRBV29-1 and TRBJ2-3; D might be TRBD1 (5 bases). The CDR3 totals 19 residues. Germline values: CDR1 SQVTM, CDR2 ANQGSEA. V was clipped by 0 bases and J by 0 bases, with 22 bases between them. The CDR3 here is CSVEDLLDETEKSTDTQYF. CDR3 bases: TGCAGCGTTGAAGACCTCCTCGATGAGACAGAGAAGAGCACAGATACGCAGTATTTT.

In this sample, this clonotype is medium-sized. This chain links TRBV7-6 with TRBJ2-3; TRBD2 matches at 11 bases. Germline V lookup: CDR1 SGHVS, CDR2 FNYEAQ. V lost 4 bases to trimming and J lost 5 bases; unmatched junction nucleotides: 8. The CDR3 is 16 amino acids. The CDR3 DNA is TGTGCCAGCAGCTCGACACTAGCGGGAGCGATAGATACGCAGTATTTT. Amino acid sequence: CASSSTLAGAIDTQYF. Full variable domain (outside the CDR3, taken from reference TRBV7-6 and TRBJ2-3): GAGVSQSPRYKVTKRGQDVALRCDPISGHVSLYWYRQALGQGPEFLTYFNYEAQQDKSGLPNDRFSAERPEGSISTLTIQRTEQRDSAMYRCASSSTLAGAIDTQYFGPGTRLTVL.

This clonotype was counted between two and nine times. The junction shows a germline mismatch at one end, possibly a read error. The chain carries TRBV4-1 and TRBJ2-3; 7 bases are a match to TRBD1. Germline V gives CDR1 MGHRA, CDR2 YSYEKL. This CDR3 comprises 15 residues. CDR3 coding DNA: TGCGCCAGCAGCCAAGGGTCCTTGGGGACAGATACGCCGTCTTTT. Encoded protein: CASSQGSLGTDTPSF.

This clonotype was recorded at least ten times. The chain combines TRBV3-1 with TRBJ2-7; D gene ambiguous. The germline V gene has CDR1 LGHDT and CDR2 YNNKEL (reference sequence). With 4 bases removed from V and 2 bases from J, the gap between germline ends came to 12 bases. The CDR3 has 14 amino acids. CDR3 region: CASSLRTGAYEQYF. CDR3 DNA: TGTGCCAGCAGCCTAAGGACCGGAGCCTACGAGCAGTACTTC.

This clonotype has ten or more counts. The chain employs TRBV19 and TRBJ1-5, with 10 bases fitting TRBD1. The V segment lost 5 bases and the J segment 5 bases; nucleotides outside the gene matches: 9. The CDR3 covers 16 residues. Germline CDR1 and CDR2: LNHDA and SQIVND (reference sequence). The CDR3 region has the DNA TGTGCCAGTAGTTCTTCGGACAGGGGGACCTATCAGCCCCAGCATTTT. It encodes CASSSSDRGTYQPQHF.

This clonotype was seen repeatedly, ten times or more. The chain carries TRBV13 and TRBJ2-5; possible D gene TRBD1, 5 bases. The CDR3 has 16 residues. Germline V gene lookup returns CDR1 PRHDT and CDR2 FYEKMQ (reference sequence). V dropped 5 bases and J dropped 1 base, with 17 bases sitting between them. CDR3 nucleotide sequence: TGTGCCAGCAGCCCTCAATTAGGGGCCTCCCAAGAGACCCAGTACTTC. Encoded protein: CASSPQLGASQETQYF. Supplemented by reference TRBV13 and TRBJ2-5, the full variable domain reads AAGVIQSPRHLIKEKRETATLKCYPIPRHDTVYWYQQGPGQDPQFLISFYEKMQSDKGSIPDRFSAQQFSDYHSELNMSSLELGDSALYFCASSPQLGASQETQYFGPGTRLLVL.

This clonotype was counted ten times or more. In nucleotides, the CDR3 is TGTGCCAGCAGCCCGAATCAATTCGTAAAGGCCTACAATGAGCAGTTCTTC. Encoded protein: CASSPNQFVKAYNEQFF. V gene TRBV7-9 combines with J gene TRBJ2-1; D uncertain. The CDR3 runs to 17 residues. Germline-derived CDR1 and CDR2 are SEHNR and FQNEAQ (reference sequence). V lost 5 bases to trimming and J lost 2 bases, with 19 bases between them.

Remarks on this clonotype: At one end the junction does not follow the germline gene, possibly because of a read error. V is TRBV7-8 and J is TRBJ1-2, with D perhaps matching TRBD1 (6 bases). The length of the CDR3 is 15 residues. Germline V lookup: CDR1 SGHVS, CDR2 FQNEAQ. CDR3 sequence: CASSLLGTPNSDYTF. Here the CDR3 DNA reads TGTGCAAGCAGCTTACTCGGGACACCAAACTCCGACTACACCTTC.

This clonotype was seen many times. The chain recombines TRBV2 with TRBJ2-6; 8 bases line up with TRBD1. Germline CDR1 reads SNHLY; CDR2 reads FYNNEI. The CDR3 consists of 15 residues. Trimming at V came to 11 bases and at J to 0 bases, leaving 6 bases not matched to a gene. This CDR3 is CAGRTGSSGANVLTF. As DNA, the CDR3 is TGTGCCGGGAGGACAGGGAGCTCTGGGGCCAACGTCCTGACTTTC.

Many counts were recorded for this clonotype. The chain employs TRBV20-1 and TRBJ1-2; TRBD1 aligns across 8 bases. Trimming at V came to 0 bases and at J to 2 bases, leaving 8 bases not matched to a gene. There are 16 residues in the CDR3. The germline V gene encodes CDR1 DFQATT and CDR2 SNEGSKA (reference sequence). The CDR3 protein is CSARDPRTGINYGYTF. CDR3 bases: TGCAGTGCTAGAGATCCCCGGACAGGGATAAACTATGGCTACACCTTC.

With respect to this clonotype: Compared with germline, one end of the junction differs, possibly owing to a read error. The chain couples TRBV4-3 to TRBJ1-2, with D maybe TRBD1 (5 bases). Per the germline V gene, CDR1 is LGHNA and CDR2 is YSLEER. The CDR3 runs to 16 residues. The CDR3 here is CASSQEVRGINYGHTF. The CDR3 coding sequence is TGCGCCAGCAGCCAAGAAGTAAGGGGAATAAACTATGGCCACACCTTC.

This clonotype was detected ten times or more. The chain couples TRBV6-2 or TRBV6-3 to TRBJ2-3; 7 nucleotides line up with TRBD2. The CDR3 covers 15 residues. Germline V lookup: CDR1 MNHEY, CDR2 SVGEGT. J was trimmed by 3 bases and V by 3 bases; bases with no gene match: 6. The CDR3 region is CASSYIAGVTDTQYF. The CDR3 nucleotides are TGTGCCAGCAGTTATATTGCGGGAGTGACAGATACGCAGTATTTT.

This clonotype was observed at least ten times. V usage is TRBV6-2 or TRBV6-3 and J usage is TRBJ1-5; D is uncertain. CDR1 and CDR2 from the germline V gene are MNHEY and SVGEGT. V dropped 4 bases and J dropped 0 bases, with 7 bases sitting between them. CDR3 length equals 14 residues. CDR3 sequence: CASSFTFSNQPQHF. The DNA for the CDR3 is TGTGCCAGCAGTTTTACCTTTAGCAATCAGCCCCAGCATTTT.

This clonotype was detected a few times. A much more abundant neighbour one base away suggests this may be a read error. The CDR3 sequence: CASSLPGAWSTDTQYF. The CDR3 DNA sequence: TGTGCCAGCAGTTTACCGGGGGCCTGGAGCACAGATACGCAGTATTTT. The chain employs TRBV27 and TRBJ2-3; D is tentatively TRBD1 or TRBD2 (6 bases each). Trimming removed 2 bases at V and 0 bases at J, with 12 bases between. Per germline, CDR1 MNHEY and CDR2 SMNVEV (reference sequence). This CDR3 contains 16 residues.

This clonotype was recorded at least ten times. This chain joins TRBV9 and TRBJ1-2; D gene unclear. Deletions cut 4 bases from V and 5 bases from J, with 24 bases between. Per germline, CDR1 SGDLS and CDR2 YYNGEE. This CDR3 is built from 17 residues. The CDR3 coding sequence is TGTGCCAGCAGCTCTCCTGGCGGGCTTGATACGAGTTATGGCTACACCTTC. Its protein is CASSSPGGLDTSYGYTF.

Of note for this clonotype: A read error is possible here, since a much larger clone lies one base away. The chain couples TRBV9 to TRBJ2-3; 15 nucleotides match TRBD2. The CDR3 has 21 residues. Germline V gene data show CDR1 as SGDLS and CDR2 as YYNGEE. The CDR3 loop reads CASSVQPLGTSGGFGTGTQYF. The CDR3 region has the DNA TGTGCCAGCAGCGTCCAACCTTTGGGGACTAGCGGGGGGTTTGGCACAGGTACGCAGTATTTT.

This clonotype was observed once. The chain recombines TRBV5-6 with TRBJ1-2; D is unresolved. Between the trimmed V and J ends, which lost 0 bases and 3 bases, there was a span of 9 bases. The CDR3 has 14 amino acids. CDR1 and CDR2 from the germline V gene are SGHDT and YYEEEE. This chain's CDR3 is CASSLVAIDYGYTF. Written as DNA, the CDR3 is TGTGCCAGCAGCTTGGTGGCCATTGACTATGGCTACACCTTC.

This clonotype was detected a few times. The V gene is TRBV12-3 or TRBV12-4, the J gene TRBJ2-5; D unresolved. The V gene lost 4 bases and the J gene lost 2 bases, with 8 bases spanning the gap. This CDR3 has 13 amino acids. CDR3 sequence reads: CASSSGTQETQYF. The DNA for the CDR3 is TGTGCCAGCAGTTCTGGCACACAAGAGACCCAGTACTTC.

With regard to this clonotype: Its ends do not fully match the called genes, so a read error is possible. This chain joins TRBV20-1 and TRBJ1-5; the D is unclear. The CDR3 totals 16 residues. Looked up from germline, CDR1 is DFQATT and CDR2 is SNEGSKA (reference sequence). Here the CDR3 reads CSARARAGHSNPPPHF. CDR3 sequence (DNA): TGCAGTGCTAGAGCTCGAGCAGGCCATAGCAATCCGCCCCCGCATTTT.

This rearrangement joins TRBV19 to TRBJ2-3, with D possibly called TRBD1 or TRBD2 (6 bases each). The V end was cut by 2 bases, the J end by 4 bases, with 19 bases between. Germline V gene data show CDR1 as LNHDA and CDR2 as SQIVND (reference sequence). The CDR3 extends over 17 amino acids. CDR3 protein: CASSINQPGARADTQYF. In DNA form, the CDR3 reads TGTGCCAGTAGTATAAACCAACCGGGGGCGAGAGCAGATACGCAGTATTTT.

This clonotype appeared many times. This chain joins TRBV6-5 and TRBJ1-4; D is uncertain. The CDR3 runs 16 residues. The V gene's germline CDR1 is MNHEY and CDR2 SVGAGI. The V gene lost 6 bases and the J gene lost 5 bases, with 19 bases spanning the gap. The CDR3 sequence: CASRPDRATPNEKLFF. For the CDR3, the DNA is TGTGCCAGCAGACCTGACCGGGCCACTCCGAATGAAAAACTGTTTTTT.

This clonotype was seen at least ten times. The chain links TRBV9 to TRBJ2-5; 14 bases map to TRBD2. With 4 bases clipped from V and 7 bases from J, the junction kept 12 bases outside the gene matches. The germline V gene encodes CDR1 SGDLS and CDR2 YYNGEE. This CDR3 region has 17 residues. In DNA form, the CDR3 reads TGTGCCAGCAGCCCAAGGACTAGCGGGAGGCCTGGGGCGACCCAGTACTTC. Translating it yields CASSPRTSGRPGATQYF.

This clonotype appeared many times. This chain uses TRBV5-5 with TRBJ2-7; D assignment may be TRBD1 or TRBD2 (6 bases each). Germline loops: CDR1 SGHKS, CDR2 YYEKEE (reference sequence). With 3 bases removed from V and 3 bases from J, the gap between germline ends came to 16 bases. The CDR3 has 15 residues. CDR3 residues: CASSSDLGGGYEQYF. The DNA of the CDR3 is TGTGCCAGCAGCTCGGACCTCGGGGGCGGCTACGAGCAGTACTTC.

This clonotype was seen ten or more times. The genes are TRBV9 and TRBJ2-2, with a tentative D call TRBD1 (6 bases). V was clipped by 1 base and J by 0 bases, with 13 bases between them. CDR1 is SGDLS, CDR2 YYNGEE, per germline. The CDR3 length is 17 residues. The chain's CDR3 is CASSVTGTPSNTGELFF. Written as DNA, the CDR3 is TGTGCCAGCAGCGTAACAGGGACACCCTCGAACACCGGGGAGCTGTTTTTT.